The 27 T cell receptor beta chains listed next were all sequenced from one sample in a study of control samples from healthy donors and cancer patients. Here immunoSEQ multiplex PCR was the method, and the copy in TCRdb shows in-frame clones only, minus some. The table includes 75,000 to 100,000 clones, about four fifths detected once. The sample comprised blood. The receptors originated from a man aged 55 to 70 in good health.

The V call is TRBV7-6, the J call TRBJ2-5, with 12 bases fitting TRBD1. The germline V gene encodes CDR1 SGHVS and CDR2 FNYEAQ. V lost 2 bases to trimming and J lost 11 bases; unmatched junction nucleotides: 12. The CDR3 length is 16 residues. CDR3 protein: CASSLSGRGTGGGQYF. The CDR3 coding sequence is TGTGCCAGCAGCTTAAGCGGACGCGGGACAGGGGGCGGACAGTACTTC.

This clone was detected once. The chain recombines TRBV28 with TRBJ2-3; D is possibly TRBD2 (5 bases). V shed 5 bases and J shed 2 bases, with 14 bases lying between them. The CDR3 is made up of 15 amino acids. Germline V gives CDR1 MDHEN, CDR2 SYDVKM. The CDR3 sequence is CASSGSGIFTDTQYF. The CDR3 coding sequence is TGTGCCAGCAGTGGGAGCGGAATATTCACAGATACGCAGTATTTT. The variable domain in full, with the rest retrieved from reference TRBV28 and TRBJ2-3, is DVKVTQSSRYLVKRTGEKVFLECVQDMDHENMFWYRQDPGLGLRLIYFSYDVKMKEKGDIPEGYSVSREKKERFSLILESASTNQTSMYLCASSGSGIFTDTQYFGPGTRLTVL.

The rearrangement links TRBV3-1 (or the pseudogene TRBV3-2) to TRBJ2-7; TRBD1 agrees at 9 bases. The V segment lost 8 bases and the J segment 7 bases; nucleotides outside the gene matches: 9. The CDR3 covers 13 residues. Germline V gene lookup returns CDR1 LGHDT and CDR2 YNNKEL (reference sequence). CDR3 sequence (DNA): TGTGCCAGCGAAGACAGGGGGATGGGGGAGCAGTACTTC. Encoded protein: CASEDRGMGEQYF.

CDR3 nucleotides: TGTGCCATCAGTGAGCCACTAGCGGTCTACAATGAGCAGTTCTTC. It is translated as CAISEPLAVYNEQFF. J is TRBJ2-1 and V is TRBV10-3; the match to TRBD2 covers 8 bases. The length of the CDR3 is 15 residues. Trimming took 2 bases from V and 3 from J; bases not matched to a gene: 3. CDR1 ENHRY and CDR2 SYGVKD come from the germline V gene.

CDR3 residues: CASSHDSWTGELFF. As DNA, the CDR3 is TGTGCCAGCAGCCACGACAGTTGGACCGGGGAGCTGTTTTTT. This chain connects TRBV5-6 to TRBJ2-2; possible D gene TRBD1, 5 bases. Trimming took 4 bases from V and 5 from J, leaving 12 bases between them. The CDR3 covers 14 residues. Germline V gene sequence: CDR1 SGHDT, CDR2 YYEEEE.

The chain has TRBV6-5 and TRBJ2-3; D is possibly TRBD2 (6 bases). This CDR3 region has 14 residues. With 6 bases removed from V and 5 bases from J, the gap between germline ends came to 15 bases. Per the germline V gene, CDR1 is MNHEY and CDR2 is SVGAGI. The CDR3 sequence is CASRVGGAEDTQYF. CDR3 bases: TGTGCCAGCAGAGTGGGCGGGGCCGAAGATACGCAGTATTTT.

This clone has only a few counts. The V and J genes are TRBV6-5 and TRBJ1-1; no firm D call. V shed 8 bases and J shed 3 bases, with 13 bases lying between them. The CDR3 runs to 13 residues. Germline V gene lookup returns CDR1 MNHEY and CDR2 SVGAGI. CDR3 amino acids: CASYHDVYTEAFF. The CDR3 region has the DNA TGTGCCAGCTACCATGACGTGTACACTGAAGCTTTCTTT.

The CDR3 coding sequence is TGCAGCGTTCGTACGGGAGCGAACACCGGGGAGCTGTTTTTT. This codes for CSVRTGANTGELFF. The chain couples TRBV29-1 to TRBJ2-2; perhaps TRBD2 as D (6 bases). V was cut by 5 bases and J by 0 bases, with 10 bases left in between. Germline values: CDR1 SQVTM, CDR2 ANQGSEA. This CDR3 has 14 amino acids.

The CDR3: CASSLGGQDLTGELFF. CDR3 coding DNA: TGCGCCAGCAGCTTGGGGGGACAGGACCTCACCGGGGAGCTGTTTTTT. This chain uses TRBV5-1 with TRBJ2-2; TRBD1 agrees at 8 bases. Per germline, CDR1 SGHRS and CDR2 YFSETQ. This CDR3 contains 16 residues. The trim removed 0 bases at V and 4 bases at J, leaving 5 bases unmatched.

The V and J genes are TRBV21-1 and TRBJ2-7; the table gives TRBD1 as D, unverified against the DNA. TRBV21-1 is flagged as a pseudogene. The CDR3 consists of 15 residues. The CDR3 nucleotides read TGTGCCAGCAGCAAAATCGCCAGGGGTATGTACGAGCAGTACTTC. Its translation: CASSKIARGMYEQYF.

The chain is built from TRBV7-8 and TRBJ2-2; 9 nucleotides agree with TRBD2. V shed 8 bases and J 6 bases; nucleotides not matched to a gene: 4. Germline loops: CDR1 SGHVS, CDR2 FQNEAQ. This CDR3 has 13 amino acids. CDR3 sequence (DNA): TGTGCCAGCCATAGCGGGAGTGCCGGGGAGCTGTTTTTT. It codes for CASHSGSAGELFF.

The J gene is TRBJ2-7, the V gene TRBV6-2 or TRBV6-3; D unresolved. The CDR3 is 14 residues long. Trimming shortened V by 0 bases and J by 2 bases, and 8 bases separated the two germline ends. Looked up from germline, CDR1 is MNHEY and CDR2 is SVGEGT. The CDR3 protein is CASSYSTAAYEQYF. In DNA, the CDR3 is TGTGCCAGCAGTTACTCGACCGCTGCCTACGAGCAGTACTTC.

This chain joins TRBV19 and TRBJ1-5; D ambiguous. Looked up from germline, CDR1 is LNHDA and CDR2 is SQIVND (reference sequence). Trimming shortened V by 1 base and J by 8 bases, and 15 bases separated the two germline ends. This CDR3 has 15 amino acids. The CDR3, as DNA: TGTGCCAGTAGTATAGGGTGGGGTAGTGGAGAGCCCCAGCATTTT. This gives the protein CASSIGWGSGEPQHF.

The V and J genes are TRBV13 and TRBJ2-5; tentative D call: TRBD2 (7 bases). Per the germline V gene, CDR1 is PRHDT and CDR2 is FYEKMQ (reference sequence). The CDR3 runs 15 residues. V lost 5 bases and J 5 bases, leaving 18 bases between the germline ends. Written as DNA, the CDR3 is TGTGCCAGCAGCCTCAGGGGAGGGGGTTTGGAGACCCAGTACTTC. It translates to CASSLRGGGLETQYF.

This chain links TRBV4-2 with TRBJ1-4; a possible D gene is TRBD1 (5 bases). Germline CDR1 reads LGHNA; CDR2 reads YNFKEQ. V lost 0 bases to trimming and J lost 8 bases, with 13 bases between them. CDR3 length equals 15 residues. This CDR3 reads CASSQDGAGREKLFF. CDR3 nucleotides: TGTGCCAGCAGCCAAGATGGGGCGGGTCGGGAAAAACTGTTTTTT.

V usage is TRBV28 and J usage is TRBJ1-1; tentatively, D is TRBD1 (5 bases). The CDR3 spans 13 residues. CDR1 is MDHEN, CDR2 SYDVKM, per germline. Trimming left V 2 bases short and J 6 bases short, with 10 bases between. The CDR3 is CASSLRGPPEAFF. The CDR3 nucleotides are TGTGCCAGCAGTTTACGGGGACCCCCTGAAGCTTTCTTT.

The V and J genes are TRBV5-5 and TRBJ1-1, with D hard to call. Germline V gene data show CDR1 as SGHKS and CDR2 as YYEKEE (reference sequence). V was trimmed by 2 bases and J by 6 bases, leaving 8 bases between them. The CDR3 length is 12 residues. CDR3 bases: TGTGCCAGCAGCTTAAGGACGGCTGAAGCTTTCTTT. Encoded protein: CASSLRTAEAFF. The full variable domain, rest sourced from reference TRBV5-5 and TRBJ1-1, is DAGVTQSPTHLIKTRGQQVTLRCSPISGHKSVSWYQQVLGQGPQFIFQYYEKEERGRGNFPDRFSARQFPNYSSELNVNALLLGDSALYLCASSLRTAEAFFGQGTRLTVV.

The V gene is TRBV5-1, the J gene TRBJ2-7; a weak D match, TRBD2 (6 bases). This CDR3 is built from 16 residues. Germline loops: CDR1 SGHRS, CDR2 YFSETQ. Trimming stripped 4 bases from V and 0 bases from J, with 17 bases between. In DNA, the CDR3 is TGCGCCAGCAGCCGCGGGGCGGCGGAGAGCTCCTACGAGCAGTACTTC. It translates to CASSRGAAESSYEQYF.

The genes are TRBV6-5 and TRBJ1-5, with D tentatively TRBD1 (5 bases). V was trimmed by 7 bases and J by 0 bases, leaving 13 bases between them. Germline V lookup: CDR1 MNHEY, CDR2 SVGAGI. This CDR3 has 15 residues. CDR3 sequence reads: CASTQGLNSNQPQHF. The CDR3 DNA sequence: TGTGCCAGCACCCAGGGCTTAAATAGCAATCAGCCCCAGCATTTT.

This chain joins TRBV4-1 and TRBJ2-5, with 7 bases that match TRBD2. The CDR3 contains 17 residues. From germline, CDR1 is MGHRA and CDR2 YSYEKL. V lost 4 bases, J lost 10 bases, and 21 bases stayed unmatched. The CDR3 bases are TGCGCCAGCAGCCGCCTTCACTCGGGGGGACCCAAGGTGGACCAGTACTTC. Translating it yields CASSRLHSGGPKVDQYF.

The rearrangement joins TRBV7-9 to TRBJ2-1, with TRBD1 matching 11 bases. Trimming removed 6 bases from V and 2 bases from J; junction bases left unmatched: 9. There are 17 residues in the CDR3. Germline V gives CDR1 SEHNR, CDR2 FQNEAQ (reference sequence). CDR3 residues: CASRSPAGQGAYNEQFF. CDR3 DNA sequence: TGTGCCAGCAGATCCCCCGCGGGACAGGGGGCCTACAATGAGCAGTTCTTC. The variable domain in full, completed from reference TRBV7-9 and TRBJ2-1, reads DTGVSQNPRHKITKRGQNVTFRCDPISEHNRLYWYRQTLGQGPEFLTYFQNEAQLEKSRLLSDRFSAERPKGSFSTLEIQRTEQGDSAMYLCASRSPAGQGAYNEQFFGPGTRLTVL.

This rearrangement joins TRBV12-3 or TRBV12-4 to TRBJ1-5, with D tentatively TRBD1 (5 bases). The CDR3 length is 13 residues. V was clipped by 4 bases and J by 13 bases, with 17 bases between them. The CDR3 DNA reads as TGTGCCAGCAGTTCTGTAACGGGACGGCAACAGCATTTT. This encodes CASSSVTGRQQHF.

This clone occurred once. This chain joins TRBV7-9 and TRBJ1-5, with TRBD1 matching 9 bases. Looked up from germline, CDR1 is SEHNR and CDR2 is FQNEAQ (reference sequence). The V segment lost 1 base and the J segment 5 bases; nucleotides outside the gene matches: 0. The CDR3 loop spans 14 amino acids. CDR3 region: CASSLDRGHQPQHF. The CDR3 DNA sequence: TGTGCCAGCAGCTTAGACAGGGGGCATCAGCCCCAGCATTTT.

This clone was recorded a few times. CDR3 region: CASSPRQGTGELFF. DNA for the CDR3: TGTGCCAGCAGCCCCCGGCAGGGTACAGGGGAGCTGTTTTTT. The chain has TRBV11-1 and TRBJ2-2, with D tentatively TRBD1 (5 bases). Germline CDR1 SGHAT, CDR2 FQDESV (reference sequence). The CDR3 loop spans 14 amino acids. V was cut by 5 bases and J by 8 bases, with 15 bases left in between.

The rearrangement joins TRBV6-6 to TRBJ1-1; D ambiguous. Trimming stripped 4 bases from V and 4 bases from J, with 13 bases between. This CDR3 is 14 amino acids long. CDR1 is MNHNY and CDR2 is SVGAGI in the germline V gene (reference sequence). In DNA, the CDR3 is TGTGCCAGCAGTTTCCCGGAGGGAGTCACTGAAGCTTTCTTT. Translated, it gives CASSFPEGVTEAFF.

The chain combines TRBV6-4 with TRBJ2-1; tentatively, D is TRBD1 (5 bases). Germline V CDR1 and CDR2: MRHNA, SNTAGT. The CDR3 length is 13 residues. V was clipped by 6 bases and J by 7 bases, with 13 bases between them. CDR3 nucleotides: TGTGCCAGCAGCCTACAGGAACGGAATGAGCAGTTCTTC. It yields the protein CASSLQERNEQFF.

The gene calls are TRBV15 and TRBJ1-2, with a weak D call TRBD1 (5 bases). The CDR3 is made up of 16 amino acids. The germline gives CDR1 LNHNV, CDR2 YYDKDF (reference sequence). Trimming left V 4 bases short and J 1 base short, with 16 bases between. CDR3 nucleotide sequence: TGTGCCACCAGCAAAGCCAACCTAGACAGTAACTATGGCTACACCTTC. It translates to CATSKANLDSNYGYTF.